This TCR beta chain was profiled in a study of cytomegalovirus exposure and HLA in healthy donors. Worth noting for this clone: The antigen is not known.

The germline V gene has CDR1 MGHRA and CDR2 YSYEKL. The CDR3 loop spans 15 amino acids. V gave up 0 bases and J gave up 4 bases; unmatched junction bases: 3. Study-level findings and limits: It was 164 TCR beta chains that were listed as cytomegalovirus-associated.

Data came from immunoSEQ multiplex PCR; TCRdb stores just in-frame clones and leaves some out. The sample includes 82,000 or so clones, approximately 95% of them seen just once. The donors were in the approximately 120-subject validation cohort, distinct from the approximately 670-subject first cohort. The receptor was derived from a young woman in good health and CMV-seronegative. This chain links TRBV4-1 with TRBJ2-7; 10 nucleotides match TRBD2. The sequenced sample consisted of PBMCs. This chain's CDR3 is CASSQDLAGGYEQYF. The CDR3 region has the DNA TGCGCCAGCAGCCAAGACTTAGCGGGGGGATACGAGCAGTACTTC.